Listed below are T cell receptor beta chains from one sample, sequenced in a study of shared clonotypes between healthy human individuals. The method was immunoSEQ multiplex PCR; TCRdb's version includes in-frame clones alone and lacks a portion of them. The sample holds around 560,000 clones, roughly 95% seen once. Sequencing was done on a sample of naive CD8+ T cells sorted from blood. Receptor source: a woman aged 25 to 39 in good health. CDR3s include the opening cysteine and the closing phenylalanine or tryptophan. D genes are given only for firm matches.

>TRBJ2-2|.|TRBV29-1
CSVDLATGELFF
>TRBJ2-7|.|TRBV10-1
CASSEFSYEQYF
>TRBJ2-7|.|TRBV29-1
CSVPITGTGYEQYF
>TRBJ2-7|TRBD2|TRBV7-2
CASSLAEVAGATLLYEQYF
>TRBJ2-2|TRBD1|TRBV7-2
CAIPGQGHPGELFF
>TRBJ2-3|TRBD2|TRBV4-1
CASSQDTGGITDTQYF
>TRBJ1-2|.|TRBV29-1
CSVGARAIHGNYGYTF
>TRBJ2-1|TRBD2|TRBV10-3
CAISESGGREEQFF
>TRBJ2-1|.|TRBV5-8
CASSSGLRSSYNEQFF
>TRBJ2-7|.|TRBV13
CASSARVLPEQYF
>TRBJ2-1|TRBD2|TRBV27
CASSLNAGGLHEQFF
>TRBJ2-1|.|TRBV2
CASSDHNEQFF
>TRBJ2-7|TRBD1|TRBV6-1
CASTETGTSEQYF
>TRBJ2-7|.|TRBV14
CASSPPSTGLPGEQYF
>TRBJ1-4|.|TRBV9
CASSPGGGEKLFF
>TRBJ2-5|TRBD1|TRBV27
CASSYFEGASETQYF
>TRBJ2-1|.|TRBV14
CASSHNNEQFF
>TRBJ2-7|.|TRBV4-2
CASSQETGLSYEQYF
>TRBJ2-3|TRBD2|TRBV27
CASSLSGLAGQYF
>TRBJ1-2|.|TRBV9
CASSRVGRDYGYTF